This TCR beta chain emerged from a study of blood T cells in healthy people across ages. Regarding the study as a whole: Age showed a roughly linear inverse relationship with TCR beta diversity per million T cells.

A second PCR of 7 to 11 cycles used a sample-barcoded 5' primer and a J-beta primer mix. In TCRdb, the 5' RACE reads were re-called with MiXCR into one record per CDR3 protein. The profile shows some 760,000 distinct CDR3 sequences, approximately 25% of them singletons. Per the germline V gene, CDR1 is SEHNR and CDR2 is FQNEAQ (reference sequence). V was shortened by 5 bases and J by 0 bases, with 16 bases between the two germline ends. There are 16 residues in the CDR3. Worth noting for this clonotype: Its antigen is as yet unknown.

The sample was also linked to a second study, of T cells of mothers and their children.

V is TRBV7-9 and J is TRBJ2-5; maybe TRBD2 (6 bases). The receptor's source is a boy aged 5-17 years in good health. Sequenced input: blood. In DNA form, the CDR3 reads TGTGCCAGCAGCGGATGGGACTCTGAGTACCAAGAGACCCAGTACTTC. It translates to CASSGWDSEYQETQYF.